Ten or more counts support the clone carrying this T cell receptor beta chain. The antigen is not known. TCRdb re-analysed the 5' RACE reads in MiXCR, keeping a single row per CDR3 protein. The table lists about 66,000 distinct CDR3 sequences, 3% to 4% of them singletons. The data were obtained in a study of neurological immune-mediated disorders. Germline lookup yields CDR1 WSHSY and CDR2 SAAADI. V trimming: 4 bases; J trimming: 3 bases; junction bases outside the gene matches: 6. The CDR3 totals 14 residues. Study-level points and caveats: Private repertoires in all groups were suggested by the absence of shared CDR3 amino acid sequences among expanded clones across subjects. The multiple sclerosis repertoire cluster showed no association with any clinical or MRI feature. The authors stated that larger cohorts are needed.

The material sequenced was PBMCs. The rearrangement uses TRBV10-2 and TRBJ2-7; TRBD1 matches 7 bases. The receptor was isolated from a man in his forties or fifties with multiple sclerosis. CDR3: CASSAQGVLYEQYF. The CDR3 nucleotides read TGCGCCAGCAGTGCGCAGGGGGTCCTCTACGAGCAGTACTTC.